This record covers a single T cell receptor beta chain. The antigen remains unidentified. Primed by a sample-barcoded 5' primer and a J-beta primer mix, a second PCR proceeded for roughly 7 to 12 cycles. Every cDNA molecule bore a tag from a template-switch adaptor containing 12 random nucleotides. One entry per CDR3 protein results from TCRdb running MiXCR on the 5' RACE reads. This repertoire shows about a million distinct CDR3 sequences, roughly half found once; its top ten account for about a fifth. The data originate from a study of blood T cells in healthy people across ages. Whole-study results and caveats: Nothing was known about donor CMV status, and this possibly confounded expanded clonotype changes. Comparison with aged donors showed that long-lived donors had more naive CD4+ cells and higher diversity. It was not possible, with unsorted PBMCs, to conclusively compare naive and antigen-experienced cells.

Losses at the gene ends were 4 bases for V and 2 bases for J; bases not matched to a gene: 7. Germline values: CDR1 SQVTM, CDR2 ANQGSEA. The CDR3 length is 14 residues. This clonotype was obtained from a woman between 55 and 75 years old in good health. The sample taken for sequencing was blood. The chain is built from TRBV29-1 and TRBJ2-5; 7 bases are shared with TRBD1. This CDR3 reads CSVVAWDRQETQYF. The CDR3 DNA is TGCAGCGTTGTGGCCTGGGACAGACAAGAGACCCAGTACTTC.